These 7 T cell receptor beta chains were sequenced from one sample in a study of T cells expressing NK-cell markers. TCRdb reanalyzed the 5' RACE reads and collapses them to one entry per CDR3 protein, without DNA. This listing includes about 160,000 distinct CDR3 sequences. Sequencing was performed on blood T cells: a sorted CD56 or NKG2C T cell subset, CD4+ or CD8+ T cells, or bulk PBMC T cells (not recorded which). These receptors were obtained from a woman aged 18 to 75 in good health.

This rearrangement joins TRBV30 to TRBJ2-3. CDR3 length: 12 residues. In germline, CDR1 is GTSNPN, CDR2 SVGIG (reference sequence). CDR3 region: CAWTRVTDTQYF.

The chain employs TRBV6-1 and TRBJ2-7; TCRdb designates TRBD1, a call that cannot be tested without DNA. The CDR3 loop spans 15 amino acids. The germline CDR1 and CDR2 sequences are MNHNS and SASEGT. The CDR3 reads CASSGGTGGFYEQYF.

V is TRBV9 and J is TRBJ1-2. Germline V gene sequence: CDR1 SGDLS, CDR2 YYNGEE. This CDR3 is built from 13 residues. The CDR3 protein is CASSGQNSYGYTF.

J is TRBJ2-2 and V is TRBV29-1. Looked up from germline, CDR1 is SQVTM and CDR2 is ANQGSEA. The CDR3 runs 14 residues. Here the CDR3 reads CSVGGVSVTGELFF.

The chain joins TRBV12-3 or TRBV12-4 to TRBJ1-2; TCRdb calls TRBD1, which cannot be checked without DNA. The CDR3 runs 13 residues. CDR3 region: CASGDGTGYGYTF.

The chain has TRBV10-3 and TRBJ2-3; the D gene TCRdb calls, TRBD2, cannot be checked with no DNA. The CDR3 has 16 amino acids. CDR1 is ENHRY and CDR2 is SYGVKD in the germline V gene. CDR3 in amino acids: CAISDPGGPVADTQYF.

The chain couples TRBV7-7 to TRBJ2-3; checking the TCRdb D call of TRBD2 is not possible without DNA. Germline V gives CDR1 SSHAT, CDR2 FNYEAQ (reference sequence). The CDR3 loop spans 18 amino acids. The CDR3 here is CASSPRLGAGPYTDTQYF.